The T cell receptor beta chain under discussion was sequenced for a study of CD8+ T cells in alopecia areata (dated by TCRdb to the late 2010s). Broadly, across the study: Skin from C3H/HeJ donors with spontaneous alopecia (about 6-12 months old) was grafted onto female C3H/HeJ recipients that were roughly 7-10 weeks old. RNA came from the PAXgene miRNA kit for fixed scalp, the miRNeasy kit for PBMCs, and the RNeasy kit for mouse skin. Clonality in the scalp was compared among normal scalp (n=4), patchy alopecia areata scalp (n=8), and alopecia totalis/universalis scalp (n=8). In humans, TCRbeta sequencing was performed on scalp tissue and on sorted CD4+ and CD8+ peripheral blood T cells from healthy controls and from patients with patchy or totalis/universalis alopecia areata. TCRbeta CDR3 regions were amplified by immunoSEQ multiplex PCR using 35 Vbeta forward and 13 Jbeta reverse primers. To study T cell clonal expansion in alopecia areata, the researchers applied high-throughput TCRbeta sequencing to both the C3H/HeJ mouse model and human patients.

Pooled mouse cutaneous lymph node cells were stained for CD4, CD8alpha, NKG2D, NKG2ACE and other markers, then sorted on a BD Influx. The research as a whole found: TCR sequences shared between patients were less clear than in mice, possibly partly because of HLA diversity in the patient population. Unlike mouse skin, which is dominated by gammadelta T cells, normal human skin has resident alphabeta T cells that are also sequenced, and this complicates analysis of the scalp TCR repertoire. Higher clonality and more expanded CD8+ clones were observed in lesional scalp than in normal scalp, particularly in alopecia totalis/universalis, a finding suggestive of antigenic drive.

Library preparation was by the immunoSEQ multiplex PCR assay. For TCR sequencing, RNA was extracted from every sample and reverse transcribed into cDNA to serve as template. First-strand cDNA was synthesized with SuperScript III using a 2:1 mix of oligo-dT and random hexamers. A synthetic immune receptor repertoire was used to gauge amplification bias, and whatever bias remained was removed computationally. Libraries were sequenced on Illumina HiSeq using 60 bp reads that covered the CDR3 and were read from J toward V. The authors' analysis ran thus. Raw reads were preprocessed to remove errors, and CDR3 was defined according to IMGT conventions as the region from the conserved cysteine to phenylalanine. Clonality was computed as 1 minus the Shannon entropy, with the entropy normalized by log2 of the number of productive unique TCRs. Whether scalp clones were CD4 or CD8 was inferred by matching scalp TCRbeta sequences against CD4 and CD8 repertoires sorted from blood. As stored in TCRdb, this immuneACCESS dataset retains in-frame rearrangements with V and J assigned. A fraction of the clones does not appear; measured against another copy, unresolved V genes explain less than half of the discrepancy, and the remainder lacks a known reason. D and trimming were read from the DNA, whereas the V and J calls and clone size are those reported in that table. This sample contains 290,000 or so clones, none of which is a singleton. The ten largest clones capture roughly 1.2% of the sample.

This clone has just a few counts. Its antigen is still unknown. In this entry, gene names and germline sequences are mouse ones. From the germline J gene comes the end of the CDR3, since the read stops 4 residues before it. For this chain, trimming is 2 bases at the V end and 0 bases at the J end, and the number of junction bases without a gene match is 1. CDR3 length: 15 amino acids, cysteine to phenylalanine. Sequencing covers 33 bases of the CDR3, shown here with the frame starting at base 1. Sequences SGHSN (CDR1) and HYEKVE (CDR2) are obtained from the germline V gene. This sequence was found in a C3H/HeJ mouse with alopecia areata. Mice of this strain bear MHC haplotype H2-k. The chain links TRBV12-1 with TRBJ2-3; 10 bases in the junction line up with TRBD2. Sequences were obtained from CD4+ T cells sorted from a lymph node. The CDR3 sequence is CASSPGGASAETLYF. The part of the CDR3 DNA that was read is TGTGCCAGCTCTCCTGGGGGGGCTAGTGCAGAA.